This TCR beta chain originates from a study of T cells in Graves' hyperthyroidism and ophthalmopathy. Study as a whole: Specimen type is peripheral blood, collected at initial diagnosis prior to any treatment.

This clonotype appeared many times. Its matching antigen is unknown. Orbital computed tomography and thyroid ultrasound, together with serum TRAb and thyroxine and clinical symptoms, were used for diagnoses. Per germline, CDR1 PRHDT and CDR2 FYEKMQ (reference sequence). The junction had 10 bases not matched to a gene; V was cut back by 2 bases and J by 12 bases. This CDR3 is built from 15 residues. Study results and limitations: Blood also contained most expanded thyroid clonotypes above 0.001. Ophthalmopathy was model-predicted a median roughly 6.2 months pre-onset.

The source material, RNA transcripts, was used to amplify TCR beta CDR3 regions. Researchers ran a first-round RT-PCR on the TCR CDR3 using the HTBI primer set. TCRdb analysed the multiplex PCR reads with MiXCR anew, one entry per CDR3 protein. The sample includes 250,000 to 300,000 distinct CDR3 sequences, roughly 15% seen only once; the top ten take 13%. The sample comprised blood. The J gene is TRBJ2-1, the V gene TRBV13, with 10 bases aligning to TRBD2. The sequence was collected from a woman aged 40 to 50 with Graves' hyperthyroidism that later progressed to Graves' ophthalmopathy. This CDR3 is CASSLKGLAVRRQFF. The CDR3 DNA is TGTGCCAGCAGCTTAAAAGGACTAGCGGTTCGTAGGCAGTTCTTC.